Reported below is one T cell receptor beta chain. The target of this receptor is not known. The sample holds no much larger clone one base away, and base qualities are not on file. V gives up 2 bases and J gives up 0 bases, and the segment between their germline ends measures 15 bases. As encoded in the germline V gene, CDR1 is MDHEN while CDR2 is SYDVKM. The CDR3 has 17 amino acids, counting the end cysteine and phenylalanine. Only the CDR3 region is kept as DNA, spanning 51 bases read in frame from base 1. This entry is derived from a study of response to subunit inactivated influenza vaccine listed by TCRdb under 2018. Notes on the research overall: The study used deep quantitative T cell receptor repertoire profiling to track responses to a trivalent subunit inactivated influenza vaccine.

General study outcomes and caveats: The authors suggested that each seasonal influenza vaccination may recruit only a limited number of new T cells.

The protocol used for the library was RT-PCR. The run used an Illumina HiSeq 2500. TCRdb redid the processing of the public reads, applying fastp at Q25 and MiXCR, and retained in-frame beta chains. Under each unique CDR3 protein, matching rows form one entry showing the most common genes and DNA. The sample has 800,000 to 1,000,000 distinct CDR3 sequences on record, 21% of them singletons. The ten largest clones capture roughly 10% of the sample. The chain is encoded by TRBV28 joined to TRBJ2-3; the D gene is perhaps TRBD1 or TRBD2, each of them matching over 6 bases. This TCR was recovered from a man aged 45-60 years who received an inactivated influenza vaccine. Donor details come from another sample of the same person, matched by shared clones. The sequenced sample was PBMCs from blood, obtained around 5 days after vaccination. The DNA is TGTGCCAGCAGTTTAGGTCGTGGGGGGCTAAGCACAGATACGCAGTATTTT. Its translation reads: CASSLGRGGLSTDTQYF.